Listed below are T cell receptor beta chains from one sample, sequenced in a study of blood T cell repertoires in COVID-19. Profiled with immunoSEQ multiplex PCR; TCRdb holds only in-frame clones, not every one. Of around 100,000 clones listed, roughly 80% were seen once; the top ten hold 1.5% to 1.9%. The sample taken for sequencing was peripheral blood. These receptors were obtained from a man in his fifties with acute or convalescent COVID-19. The CDR3 runs from the conserved cysteine through the conserved F or W. Each record gives: J gene, D gene, V gene, clone size, CDR3 length, CDR3 DNA, CDR3 protein. A D gene is named only where the DNA matches it firmly. Clone sizes are given selectively: once, few, many, or a class where the clone is expanded.

j_gene: TRBJ2-5; d_gene: TRBD2; v_gene: TRBV6-5; abundance: -; len: 15; CDR3nt: TGTGCCAGCAGTTACTGGGCTAGCGGGGAAGAGACCCAGTACTTC; CDR3aa: CASSYWASGEETQYF
j_gene: TRBJ2-3; d_gene: TRBD2; v_gene: TRBV7-2; abundance: -; len: 18; CDR3nt: TGTGCCAGCAGCAGCGGGAGCGGGGGGGGACGAAGCACAGATACGCAGTATTTT; CDR3aa: CASSSGSGGGRSTDTQYF
j_gene: TRBJ2-4; d_gene: -; v_gene: TRBV4-1; abundance: few; len: 17; CDR3nt: TGCGCCAGCAGCCAAGATCCGACAGCACTAGCCAAAAACATTCAGTACTTC; CDR3aa: CASSQDPTALAKNIQYF
j_gene: TRBJ1-3; d_gene: -; v_gene: TRBV9; abundance: -; len: 14; CDR3nt: TGTGCCAGCAGCCACCGCACAGGAGGAAACACCATATATTTT; CDR3aa: CASSHRTGGNTIYF
j_gene: TRBJ2-3; d_gene: -; v_gene: TRBV11-3; abundance: -; len: 16; CDR3nt: TGTGCCAGCAGCCCTGGGGGTAGGACAGTCACAGATACGCAGTATTTT; CDR3aa: CASSPGGRTVTDTQYF
j_gene: TRBJ1-5; d_gene: -; v_gene: TRBV19; abundance: -; len: 12; CDR3nt: TGTGCCAGTAAGCAGGGGTATCAGCCCCAGCATTTT; CDR3aa: CASKQGYQPQHF
j_gene: TRBJ1-1; d_gene: -; v_gene: TRBV10-3; abundance: few; len: 11; CDR3nt: TGTGCCATCAGTGTGGGGGCTACAGCTTTCTTT; CDR3aa: CAISVGATAFF
j_gene: TRBJ1-6; d_gene: TRBD1; v_gene: TRBV7-9; abundance: -; len: 16; CDR3nt: TGTGCCAGCAGCATGGACAGGGTAGGGGAAAATTCACCCCTCCACTTT; CDR3aa: CASSMDRVGENSPLHF
j_gene: TRBJ2-7; d_gene: TRBD1; v_gene: TRBV19; abundance: -; len: 13; CDR3nt: TGTGCCAGTAGCCTGACAGGGGGCAACGAGCAGTACTTC; CDR3aa: CASSLTGGNEQYF
j_gene: TRBJ1-4; d_gene: TRBD1; v_gene: TRBV5-1; abundance: few; len: 14; CDR3nt: TGCGCCAGCAGCTCCGGGACAGGGTATGAAAAACTGTTTTTT; CDR3aa: CASSSGTGYEKLFF
j_gene: TRBJ1-2; d_gene: -; v_gene: TRBV12-3/TRBV12-4; abundance: -; len: 12; CDR3nt: TGTGCCAGCAGTTACTCGGGCTATGGCTACACCTTC; CDR3aa: CASSYSGYGYTF
j_gene: TRBJ2-3; d_gene: TRBD2; v_gene: TRBV11-1; abundance: -; len: 16; CDR3nt: TGTGCCAGCAGCTTACGGGGAGGGCGTCGCTCAGATACGCAGTATTTT; CDR3aa: CASSLRGGRRSDTQYF
j_gene: TRBJ1-1; d_gene: TRBD1; v_gene: TRBV12-3/TRBV12-4; abundance: -; len: 13; CDR3nt: TGTGCCAGCAGCCCACAGGGGGGGCGGATGGCTTTCTTT; CDR3aa: CASSPQGGRMAFF
j_gene: TRBJ1-1; d_gene: -; v_gene: TRBV5-1; abundance: -; len: 12; CDR3nt: TGCGCCAGCAGCTTGACCGGGGCTGAAGCTTTCTTT; CDR3aa: CASSLTGAEAFF
j_gene: TRBJ2-7; d_gene: TRBD1; v_gene: TRBV27; abundance: -; len: 17; CDR3nt: TGTGCCAGCAGTTTAAGGACCGACAGGGGGCGCCCCTACGAGCAGTACTTC; CDR3aa: CASSLRTDRGRPYEQYF
j_gene: TRBJ2-7; d_gene: -; v_gene: TRBV15; abundance: -; len: 15; CDR3nt: TGTGCCACCAGCAGAGATATCGGGACTTCCTACGAGCAGTACTTC; CDR3aa: CATSRDIGTSYEQYF
j_gene: TRBJ1-6; d_gene: TRBD1; v_gene: TRBV10-3; abundance: -; len: 15; CDR3nt: TGTGCCATCAGTGAGACCGGACAGGGCGGGTCACCCCTCCACTTT; CDR3aa: CAISETGQGGSPLHF
j_gene: TRBJ2-7; d_gene: -; v_gene: TRBV2; abundance: -; len: 13; CDR3nt: TGTGCCAGCAGCCCGGAGCCTGGCTACGAGCAGTACTTC; CDR3aa: CASSPEPGYEQYF
j_gene: TRBJ1-2; d_gene: -; v_gene: TRBV4-2; abundance: -; len: 16; CDR3nt: TGTGCCAGCAGCCTACCACTCAAGGGGCTTAACTATGGCTACACCTTC; CDR3aa: CASSLPLKGLNYGYTF
j_gene: TRBJ2-3; d_gene: TRBD2; v_gene: TRBV10-1; abundance: -; len: 15; CDR3nt: TGCGCCAGCAGTGCCTCCGGGACTAGCGGGGTTGGGCAGTATTTT; CDR3aa: CASSASGTSGVGQYF
j_gene: TRBJ1-2; d_gene: -; v_gene: TRBV29-1; abundance: -; len: 14; CDR3nt: TGCAGCGTTGAAGATGATAGGGGGGGCTATGGCTACACCTTC; CDR3aa: CSVEDDRGGYGYTF
j_gene: TRBJ1-3; d_gene: TRBD1; v_gene: TRBV6-1; abundance: -; len: 16; CDR3nt: TGTGCCAGCAGTGTATCGGGACAGAGCTCTGGAAACACCATATATTTT; CDR3aa: CASSVSGQSSGNTIYF
j_gene: TRBJ2-1; d_gene: TRBD2; v_gene: TRBV18; abundance: -; len: 15; CDR3nt: TGTGCCAGCTCTCTCGGACTAGCGGGTAGCTTTGAGCAGTTCTTC; CDR3aa: CASSLGLAGSFEQFF
j_gene: TRBJ1-2; d_gene: TRBD1; v_gene: TRBV23-1; abundance: -; len: 17; CDR3nt: TGCGCCAGCAGTCAACCTCTAGGACAGGGGCGCAACTATGGCTACACCTTC; CDR3aa: CASSQPLGQGRNYGYTF
j_gene: TRBJ2-2; d_gene: TRBD2; v_gene: TRBV5-1; abundance: few; len: 18; CDR3nt: TGCGCCAGCAGCTTAGCCGGGACTAGCGGGTATTACACCGGGGAGCTGTTTTTT; CDR3aa: CASSLAGTSGYYTGELFF